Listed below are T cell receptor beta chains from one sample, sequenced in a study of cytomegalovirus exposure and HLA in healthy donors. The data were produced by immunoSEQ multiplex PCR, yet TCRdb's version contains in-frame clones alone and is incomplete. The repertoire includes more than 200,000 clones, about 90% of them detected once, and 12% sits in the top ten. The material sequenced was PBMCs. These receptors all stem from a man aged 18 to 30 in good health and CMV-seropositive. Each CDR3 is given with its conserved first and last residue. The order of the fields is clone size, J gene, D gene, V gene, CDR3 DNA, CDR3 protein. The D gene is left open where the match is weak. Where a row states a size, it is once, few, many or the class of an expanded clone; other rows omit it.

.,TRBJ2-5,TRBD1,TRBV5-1,TGCGCCAGCAGCCCGCTGACAGGGGGGGTAGAGACCCAGTACTTC,CASSPLTGGVETQYF
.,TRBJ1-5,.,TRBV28,TGTGCCAGCACCCCGATAGGGATGACACATAGCAATCAGCCCCAGCATTTT,CASTPIGMTHSNQPQHF
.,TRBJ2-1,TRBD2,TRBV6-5,TGTGCCAGCAGCCTAGCGGGAGCCTACAATGAGCAGTTCTTC,CASSLAGAYNEQFF
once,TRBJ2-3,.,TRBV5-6,TGTGCCAGCAGCTTTCCGGGTTCACCAGATACGCAGTATTTT,CASSFPGSPDTQYF
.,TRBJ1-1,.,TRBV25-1,TGTGCCAGCAAGTCAAGTTTGAACACTGAAGCTTTCTTT,CASKSSLNTEAFF
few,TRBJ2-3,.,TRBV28,TGTGCCAGCACCAATGTAGGGGAAAGCACAGATACGCAGTATTTT,CASTNVGESTDTQYF
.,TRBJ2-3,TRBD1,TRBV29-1,TGCAGCGTTGAGGTGAGGAAGGGGGCCCCTCCAGATACGCAGTATTTT,CSVEVRKGAPPDTQYF
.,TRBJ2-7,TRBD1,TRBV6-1,TGTGCCAGCAGTGAAGTGAAGGGACAGGGGAACGAGCAGTACTTC,CASSEVKGQGNEQYF
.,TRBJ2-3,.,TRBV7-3,TGTGCCAGCAGCGGCTCCGGCGGCACAGATACGCAGTATTTT,CASSGSGGTDTQYF
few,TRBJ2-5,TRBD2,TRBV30,TGTGCCTGGGGAACTAGCGGGAGCTTCCGGACCCAGTACTTC,CAWGTSGSFRTQYF
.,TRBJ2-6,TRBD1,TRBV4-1,TGCGCCAGCAGCCCGCGGACAGGGGCGACCTCTGGGGCCAACGTCCTGACTTTC,CASSPRTGATSGANVLTF
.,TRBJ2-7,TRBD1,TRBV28,TGTGCCAGCAGTTGGACAGGCGACTACGAGCAGTACTTC,CASSWTGDYEQYF
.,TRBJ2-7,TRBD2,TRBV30,TGTGCCTGGAGTGGCGGGACTAGCGGGCCCTACGAGCAGTACTTC,CAWSGGTSGPYEQYF
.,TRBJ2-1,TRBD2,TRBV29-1,TGCAGCGTCAATGAACTAGCGGAGCTTTACAATGAGCAGTTCTTC,CSVNELAELYNEQFF
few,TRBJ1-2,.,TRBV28,TGTGCCAGCAGTTCCCACGGGAACTATGGCTACACCTTC,CASSSHGNYGYTF
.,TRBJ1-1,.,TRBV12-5,TGTGCTAGTGGTTTGGGGGTGACGAGCACTGAAGCTTTCTTT,CASGLGVTSTEAFF
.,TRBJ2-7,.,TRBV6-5,TGTGCCAGCAGTTATGAACTGGGGGTCCACGAGCAGTACTTC,CASSYELGVHEQYF
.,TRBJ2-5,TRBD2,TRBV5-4,TGTGCCAGCAGCGACGGGACTAGCGGGAGAGTAAGAAAGACCCAGTACTTC,CASSDGTSGRVRKTQYF
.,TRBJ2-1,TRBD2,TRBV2,TGTGCCAGCAGAGACCTGGGACTAGCGGGAGGCGGTGAGCAGTTCTTC,CASRDLGLAGGGEQFF
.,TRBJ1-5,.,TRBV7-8,TGTGCCAGCAGCTTAAGGAGGGGGTTAGAGCAGCCCCAGCATTTT,CASSLRRGLEQPQHF
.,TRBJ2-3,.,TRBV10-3,TGTGCCATCAGTGAGAAAACAGATACGCAGTATTTT,CAISEKTDTQYF
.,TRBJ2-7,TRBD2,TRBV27,TGTGCCAGCAGTCTCCTGGGGACTAGCGGCTCCTACGAGCAGTACTTC,CASSLLGTSGSYEQYF
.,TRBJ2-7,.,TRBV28,TGTGCCAGCAGCCAGGCCTACGAGCAGTACTTC,CASSQAYEQYF
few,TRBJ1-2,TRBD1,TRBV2,TGTGCCAGCAGTCCTACAGGGGGCAACTATGGCTACACCTTC,CASSPTGGNYGYTF
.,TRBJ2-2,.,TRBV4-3,TGCGCCAGCAGCCAAGATAAGGGAGAACTCACCGGGGAGCTGTTTTTT,CASSQDKGELTGELFF
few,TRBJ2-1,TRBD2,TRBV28,TGTGCCAGCAGTCCCCAAGATCTAGCGGGAGGGAGCTACAATGAGCAGTTCTTC,CASSPQDLAGGSYNEQFF
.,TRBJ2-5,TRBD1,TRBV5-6,TGTGCCAGCAGCCACCCGACAGGGCGGGTCGGAGAGACCCAGTACTTC,CASSHPTGRVGETQYF
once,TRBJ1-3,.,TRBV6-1,TGTGCCAGCAGTGAACAGGATACTGGAAACACCATATATTTT,CASSEQDTGNTIYF
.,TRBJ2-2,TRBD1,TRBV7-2,TGTGCCAGCAGCTTCCGGACAGGGGGGCAGAACACCGGGGAGCTGTTTTTT,CASSFRTGGQNTGELFF
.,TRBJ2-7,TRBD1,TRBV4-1,TGCGCCAGCAGCCAAGCGTCTGACAGGGCCTACGAGCAGTACTTC,CASSQASDRAYEQYF
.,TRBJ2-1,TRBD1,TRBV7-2,TGTGCCAGCAGTCGGGACAGTCAATCCTACAATGAGCAGTTCTTC,CASSRDSQSYNEQFF
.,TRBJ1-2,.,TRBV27,TGTGCCAGCCTCGTCGCCCTCTATGGCTACACCTTC,CASLVALYGYTF
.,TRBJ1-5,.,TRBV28,TGTGCCAGCAGTCCACCTGGGGGTCGCAATCAGCCCCAGCATTTT,CASSPPGGRNQPQHF
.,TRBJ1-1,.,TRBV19,TGTGCCAGTAGTCCAGGCCGAATGGACACTGAAGCTTTCTTT,CASSPGRMDTEAFF
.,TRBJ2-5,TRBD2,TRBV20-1,TGCAGTATTAGCGGGGGGGGGACCCAGTACTTC,CSISGGGTQYF
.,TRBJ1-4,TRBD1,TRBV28,TGTGCCAGCAGTTATCTGACAGGGGGCCAAGATGAAAAACTGTTTTTT,CASSYLTGGQDEKLFF
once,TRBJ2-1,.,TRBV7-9,TGTGCCAGCACGGAAGACATTGAGCAGTTCTTC,CASTEDIEQFF
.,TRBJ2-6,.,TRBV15,TGTGCCACCAGCAGAGATCGGTCGCCGGTTAGCTCTGGGGCCAACGTCCTGACTTTC,CATSRDRSPVSSGANVLTF
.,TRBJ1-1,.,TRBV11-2,TGTGCCAGCAGCCCCCCCCGGATGTCTGAAGCTTTCTTT,CASSPPRMSEAFF
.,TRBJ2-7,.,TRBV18,TGTGCCAGCTCACCGCACAGGGACTACGAGCAGTACTTC,CASSPHRDYEQYF
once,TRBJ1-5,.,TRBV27,TGTGCCAGCAGTCTCCAGGGACCTGGCAATCAGCCCCAGCATTTT,CASSLQGPGNQPQHF
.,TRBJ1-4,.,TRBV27,TGTGCCAGCAAGAGCCCACCTAATGAAAAACTGTTTTTT,CASKSPPNEKLFF
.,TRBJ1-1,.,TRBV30,TGTGCCTGGAGTCCCCTCCATTCTGAAGCTTTCTTT,CAWSPLHSEAFF
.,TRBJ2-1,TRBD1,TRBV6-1,TGTGCCAGCAGTGAAGCCGGGACAGGGATCGTCTATGAGCAGTTCTTC,CASSEAGTGIVYEQFF
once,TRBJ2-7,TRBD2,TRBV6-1,TGTGCCAGCAGTGCTTGGACTAGCGGGGGTTACGAGCAGTACTTC,CASSAWTSGGYEQYF
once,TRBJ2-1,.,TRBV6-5,TGTGCCAGCAGTGTTCCAGGGTACAATGAGCAGTTCTTC,CASSVPGYNEQFF
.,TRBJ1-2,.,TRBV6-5,TGTGCCAGCAGTTACTCGGTGGCAGCGAGTGGCTACACCTTC,CASSYSVAASGYTF
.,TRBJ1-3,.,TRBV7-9,TGTGCCAGCAGCTTGGGACATCAGAGCTCTGGAAACACCATATATTTT,CASSLGHQSSGNTIYF
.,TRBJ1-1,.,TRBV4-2,TGTGCCAGCAGCCAAGAAAGTATCACGCCGATTGAAGCTTTCTTT,CASSQESITPIEAFF
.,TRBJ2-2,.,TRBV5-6,TGTGCCAGCAGCTTGGCAAACACCGGGGAGCTGTTTTTT,CASSLANTGELFF
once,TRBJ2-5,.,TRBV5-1,TGCGCCAGCAGCTTGACGGTCAGAGAGACCCAGTACTTC,CASSLTVRETQYF
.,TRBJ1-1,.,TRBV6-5,TGTGCCAGCAGGCCAGTAGCACCTATGAACACTGAAGCTTTCTTT,CASRPVAPMNTEAFF
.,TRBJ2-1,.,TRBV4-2,TGTGCCAGCAGGGGTTACAATGAGCAGTTCTTC,CASRGYNEQFF
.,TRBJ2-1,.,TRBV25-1,TGTGCCAGCAGTGAATTTGGACTGGGACCGGCCAATGAGCAGTTCTTC,CASSEFGLGPANEQFF